The clone carrying this T cell receptor (beta chain) was recorded once. Trimming left V 5 bases short and J 2 bases short, with 19 bases between. CDR1 is MNHNY, CDR2 SVGAGI, per germline (reference sequence). This CDR3 is built from 17 residues. This entry is derived from a study of blood T cell repertoires in COVID-19. For the study at large: From the United States, Italy and Spain came samples of acute and convalescent COVID-19. Sources were T cells, B-cell-depleted T cells, or PBMCs; the material itself was cDNA or gDNA.

Original analysis: Amplifying reference gene primers gave estimates of nucleated cell counts. This table comes from immunoSEQ multiplex PCR, and its TCRdb copy is limited to in-frame clones, with some not included. V and J calls and clone size are those listed in that table; D and trimming were worked out from the DNA. The table lists 120,000 or so clones, roughly 87% of them singletons, with around 5.1% in the top ten. The chain is built from TRBV6-6 and TRBJ1-5; maybe TRBD1 (6 bases). The clonotype was recovered from a human donor in a cohort sampled during active COVID-19. Sequencing was carried out using peripheral blood. This CDR3 reads CASSRTDLGLGNQPQHF. The CDR3 nucleotides read TGTGCCAGCAGTCGGACAGACCTGGGCCTCGGCAATCAGCCCCAGCATTTT.